The T cell receptor (beta chain) described here comes from a study of breast tumors, draining lymph nodes, adjacent tissues. TCRdb re-analysed the multiplex PCR reads in MiXCR, keeping a single row per CDR3 protein. The repertoire has roughly 120,000 distinct CDR3 sequences, about 20% of them found once; the top ten carry 3.5% to 4.5%. Trimming cost V 2 bases and J 3 bases; bases outside gene matches: 1. CDR3 length: 14 amino acids. Germline CDR1 reads ENHRY; CDR2 reads SYGVKD. Study results and caveats: Tumor TCR diversity was below lymph nodes but above nontumor tissue. Tumor and nontumor repertoires were significantly more similar in luminal-like than in basal-like breast cancer. Most tumor T cells seemingly derive from lymph node, then expand in tumor.

Samples came from axillary lymph nodes draining the breast cancer. This clonotype has at least ten counts. Its antigen remains unknown. The sample was axillary lymph node tissue. This TCR came from a female donor with breast cancer. Some clones in this sample may be carry-over from other donors' samples. The chain recombines TRBV10-3 with TRBJ2-4, with 7 bases matching TRBD1. CDR3 in DNA: TGTGCCATCAGTGAGAGGGACAGCAAAAACATTCAGTACTTC. It encodes CAISERDSKNIQYF.